Here is one T cell receptor beta chain with its context. Antigen unknown. This entry belongs to a study of T cell responses to AZD1222 COVID-19 vaccine. Study observations and caveats: Clonal diversity was possibly underestimated, and white British individuals and females predominated among donors. Reportedly, nearly half the spike-specific TCRs target unmutated variant regions.

CDR1 and CDR2 (germline): MNHEY, SVGAGI. The CDR3 spans 16 residues. The V and J ends lost 2 bases and 4 bases, in that order; junction bases with no gene match: 4. TCRdb's copy holds only in-frame clones and misses some; the assay was immunoSEQ multiplex PCR. The sample includes fewer than 200,000 clones, 85% to 90% of them seen just once. This TCR was sampled from an adult in good health. The specimen was peripheral blood, collected on day 0 of AZD1222 vaccination. The V call is TRBV6-5, the J call TRBJ2-5; 13 bases map to TRBD2. The CDR3 coding sequence is TGTGCCAGCAGTTACAGGGGACTAGCGGGGATAGAGACCCAGTACTTC. It yields the protein CASSYRGLAGIETQYF.